At least ten counts were recorded for the clone carrying this T cell receptor beta chain. This specimen belongs to a study of T-cell reconstitution after alpha-beta-depleted transplantation in children. Preparation of the TCRbeta library involved a method that used unique molecular identifiers. TCRdb reanalysed the PCR reads using MiXCR and keeps one entry per CDR3 protein. The sample shows around 200,000 distinct CDR3 sequences, approximately 9.5% of them seen only once. This receptor was taken from a human donor who donated a stem cell graft to a child with acute lymphoblastic leukemia. This specimen consisted of PBMCs from the stem cell graft donor, obtained from the stem cell graft.

The CDR3 loop is CASSFQGRNTEAFF. As DNA, the CDR3 is TGTGCCAGCAGTTTTCAGGGGAGAAACACTGAAGCTTTCTTT. The chain uses TRBV12-3 or TRBV12-4 and TRBJ1-1; weak D call: TRBD1 (6 bases). Deletions cut 3 bases from V and 2 bases from J, with 10 bases between. The CDR3 consists of 14 residues.